A single sample is the source of the 4 T cell receptor beta chains below, sequenced in a study of blood T cell repertoires in COVID-19 (dated by TCRdb to the early 2020s). Library construction relied on the immunoSEQ multiplex PCR assay. This is the immuneACCESS table as TCRdb keeps it, with only in-frame sequences that have V and J called. A part of the clones is gone; compared with another copy, unresolved V genes explain less than half, and the rest is unexplained. This sample is represented by 150,000 to 200,000 clones; 84% of them were singletons. The ten most abundant clones make up more than 10% of the sample. Sequences were obtained from PBMCs or T cells enriched from blood (not recorded which). Every receptor here comes from a man aged 45 to 65 who had recovered from COVID-19.

This chain joins TRBV7-6 and TRBJ2-5, with D maybe TRBD1 (6 bases). The CDR3 runs 12 residues. CDR1 and CDR2 from the germline V gene are SGHVS and FNYEAQ. Trimming took 5 bases from V and 6 from J, leaving 10 bases between them. DNA for the CDR3: TGTGCCAGCAGCGTCGACAGGAAGACCCAGTACTTC. Amino acid sequence: CASSVDRKTQYF.

The V and J genes are TRBV2 and TRBJ2-4, with D perhaps TRBD1 (6 bases). CDR3 length: 12 amino acids. Trimming took 8 bases from V and 7 from J, leaving 12 bases between them. Germline V lookup: CDR1 SNHLY, CDR2 FYNNEI. This CDR3 is CASSGDRNIQYF. CDR3 bases: TGTGCCAGCTCAGGGGATCGTAACATTCAGTACTTC.

The CDR3 DNA is TGTGCCAGCAGCTCCCAGGGTGGGGAAAAACTGTTTTTT. This encodes CASSSQGGEKLFF. The chain recombines TRBV7-3 with TRBJ1-4; D perhaps matches TRBD1 (5 bases). Germline CDR1 SGHTA, CDR2 FQGTGA. Between the trimmed V and J ends, which lost 4 bases and 8 bases, there was a span of 11 bases. CDR3 size: 13 residues. The full variable domain, rest sourced from reference TRBV7-3 and TRBJ1-4, is GAGVSQTPSNKVTEKGKYVELRCDPISGHTALYWYRQSLGQGPEFLIYFQGTGAADDSGLPNDRFFAVRPEGSVSTLKIQRTERGDSAVYLCASSSQGGEKLFFGSGTQLSVL.

This chain joins TRBV9 and TRBJ1-3, with D perhaps matching TRBD1 (6 bases). The germline V gene has CDR1 SGDLS and CDR2 YYNGEE. V shed 3 bases and J shed 0 bases, with 13 bases lying between them. The CDR3 length is 16 residues. The CDR3 is CASSDFTQGSGNTIYF. In DNA, the CDR3 is TGTGCCAGCAGCGACTTTACACAGGGCTCTGGAAACACCATATATTTT.